This is a list of T cell receptor beta chains from one sample in a study of cytomegalovirus exposure and HLA in healthy donors. The table came from immunoSEQ multiplex PCR; TCRdb's copy has only in-frame clones and leaves some out. The repertoire holds 150,000 or so clones, under 80% seen once, with roughly 2% in the top ten. The sequencing sample was made of PBMCs. Every receptor here comes from a female donor in good health and CMV-seronegative. Both conserved end residues are part of each CDR3. The D gene is left open where the match is weak. Rows give clone size only sometimes, using once, few, many, or a class for an expanded clone.

D gene: NA
clone size: few
V gene: TRBV6-5
J gene: TRBJ1-2
CDR3 protein: CASSTRTVLYGYTF
CDR3 DNA: TGTGCCAGCAGCACGAGGACAGTGCTCTATGGCTACACCTTC

D gene: TRBD1
clone size: NA
V gene: TRBV30
J gene: TRBJ1-6
CDR3 protein: CAWSRQGSGSPLHF
CDR3 DNA: TGTGCCTGGAGTCGACAGGGATCCGGTTCACCCCTCCACTTT

D gene: NA
clone size: NA
V gene: TRBV19
J gene: TRBJ1-1
CDR3 protein: CASSIVPKNTEAFF
CDR3 DNA: TGTGCCAGTAGTATAGTCCCCAAGAACACTGAAGCTTTCTTT

D gene: TRBD1
clone size: NA
V gene: TRBV5-6
J gene: TRBJ2-6
CDR3 protein: CASSGPGQVSSGANVLTF
CDR3 DNA: TGTGCCAGCAGCGGTCCGGGACAGGTGAGCTCTGGGGCCAACGTCCTGACTTTC

D gene: TRBD1
clone size: NA
V gene: TRBV5-8
J gene: TRBJ2-3
CDR3 protein: CASSFRTGSTDTQYF
CDR3 DNA: TGTGCCAGCAGCTTTCGGACAGGGAGCACAGATACGCAGTATTTT

D gene: NA
clone size: NA
V gene: TRBV4-2
J gene: TRBJ1-1
CDR3 protein: CASSQDLTGIVMNTEAFF
CDR3 DNA: TGTGCCAGCAGCCAAGATCTGACAGGAATAGTAATGAACACTGAAGCTTTCTTT

D gene: TRBD1
clone size: NA
V gene: TRBV9
J gene: TRBJ1-6
CDR3 protein: CASAMTGYNSPLHF
CDR3 DNA: TGTGCCAGCGCGATGACAGGGTATAATTCACCCCTCCACTTT

D gene: NA
clone size: NA
V gene: TRBV30
J gene: TRBJ1-2
CDR3 protein: CAWSARDYGYTF
CDR3 DNA: TGTGCCTGGAGTGCGAGGGACTATGGCTACACCTTC

D gene: TRBD1
clone size: NA
V gene: TRBV6-5
J gene: TRBJ2-3
CDR3 protein: CASSYRGRTDTQYF
CDR3 DNA: TGTGCCAGCAGTTACAGGGGGCGCACAGATACGCAGTATTTT

D gene: TRBD2
clone size: once
V gene: TRBV7-3
J gene: TRBJ2-1
CDR3 protein: CASSLNPGLAGDNEQFF
CDR3 DNA: TGTGCCAGCAGCTTAAACCCAGGACTAGCGGGAGACAATGAGCAGTTCTTC

D gene: NA
clone size: NA
V gene: TRBV6-5
J gene: TRBJ2-7
CDR3 protein: CASSPWSTYEQYF
CDR3 DNA: TGTGCCAGCAGTCCGTGGAGCACCTACGAGCAGTACTTC

D gene: NA
clone size: NA
V gene: TRBV5-1
J gene: TRBJ1-3
CDR3 protein: CASSLGQPSSGNTIYF
CDR3 DNA: TGCGCCAGCAGCTTGGGACAGCCGAGCTCTGGAAACACCATATATTTT

D gene: TRBD2
clone size: NA
V gene: TRBV9
J gene: TRBJ2-1
CDR3 protein: CASSVGGDEQFF
CDR3 DNA: TGTGCCAGCAGCGTCGGGGGGGATGAGCAGTTCTTC

D gene: TRBD2
clone size: NA
V gene: TRBV4-1
J gene: TRBJ2-5
CDR3 protein: CASSQGLAGGETQYF
CDR3 DNA: TGCGCCAGCAGCCAGGGACTAGCGGGGGGGGAGACCCAGTACTTC

D gene: NA
clone size: NA
V gene: TRBV4-1
J gene: TRBJ2-7
CDR3 protein: CASSPKTTYEQYF
CDR3 DNA: TGCGCCAGCAGCCCTAAGACAACCTACGAGCAGTACTTC

D gene: TRBD2
clone size: few
V gene: TRBV6-1
J gene: TRBJ2-7
CDR3 protein: CASSSPEGGWQEQYF
CDR3 DNA: TGTGCCAGCAGTTCCCCAGAGGGAGGGTGGCAAGAGCAGTACTTC

D gene: NA
clone size: NA
V gene: TRBV6-1
J gene: TRBJ1-2
CDR3 protein: CASSYLGAWTF
CDR3 DNA: TGTGCCAGCAGTTATTTGGGAGCCTGGACCTTC

D gene: NA
clone size: NA
V gene: TRBV2
J gene: TRBJ1-3
CDR3 protein: CASREGRSSGNTIYF
CDR3 DNA: TGTGCCAGCAGGGAGGGACGGAGCTCTGGAAACACCATATATTTT

D gene: TRBD2
clone size: NA
V gene: TRBV11-3
J gene: TRBJ2-5
CDR3 protein: CASSGTSQETQYF
CDR3 DNA: TGTGCCAGCAGCGGGACTAGCCAAGAGACCCAGTACTTC

D gene: TRBD2
clone size: NA
V gene: TRBV7-9
J gene: TRBJ2-1
CDR3 protein: CASSLGTSGRRDEQFF
CDR3 DNA: TGTGCCAGCAGCTTAGGAACTAGCGGGAGAAGGGATGAGCAGTTCTTC

D gene: NA
clone size: NA
V gene: TRBV5-1
J gene: TRBJ2-5
CDR3 protein: CASSRPEQGSEETQYF
CDR3 DNA: TGCGCCAGCAGCCGCCCAGAACAGGGATCGGAAGAGACCCAGTACTTC

D gene: NA
clone size: NA
V gene: TRBV30
J gene: TRBJ2-7
CDR3 protein: CAWSVAGTGSYEQYF
CDR3 DNA: TGTGCCTGGAGTGTAGCGGGGACAGGCTCCTACGAGCAGTACTTC

D gene: TRBD1
clone size: few
V gene: TRBV29-1
J gene: TRBJ1-1
CDR3 protein: CSVEGGQGVTEAFF
CDR3 DNA: TGCAGCGTTGAGGGGGGACAGGGGGTAACTGAAGCTTTCTTT